The entry below describes one T cell receptor (beta chain). Per the original methods: The assay estimated nucleated cells by amplifying reference gene primers. The assay was immunoSEQ multiplex PCR, and TCRdb's table has in-frame clones only and misses some. The V and J calls and clone size are taken from that table; D and trimming were inferred from the DNA. In the table there are just under 100,000 clones, 86% of which are singletons. The entry originates in a study of blood T cell repertoires in COVID-19. Study summary: Some COVID-19 samples were acute and others convalescent; all came from the United States, Italy and Spain. PBMCs, B-cell-depleted T cells, or T cells were the source of the cDNA or gDNA that made up the material.

The ends were cut back, 4 bases at V and 6 bases at J, with 18 bases in the middle. The CDR3 sequence is 15 residues long. Germline values: CDR1 MNHEY, CDR2 SVGAGI. V and J are TRBV6-5 and TRBJ1-1; D may be TRBD1 (6 bases). Sequencing used peripheral blood. The origin of this receptor is a woman in her sixties in a cohort sampled during active or convalescent COVID-19. The CDR3 loop reads CASSSTDTGQPEAFF. The CDR3 coding sequence is TGTGCCAGCAGTTCTACTGACACAGGGCAACCTGAAGCTTTCTTT.